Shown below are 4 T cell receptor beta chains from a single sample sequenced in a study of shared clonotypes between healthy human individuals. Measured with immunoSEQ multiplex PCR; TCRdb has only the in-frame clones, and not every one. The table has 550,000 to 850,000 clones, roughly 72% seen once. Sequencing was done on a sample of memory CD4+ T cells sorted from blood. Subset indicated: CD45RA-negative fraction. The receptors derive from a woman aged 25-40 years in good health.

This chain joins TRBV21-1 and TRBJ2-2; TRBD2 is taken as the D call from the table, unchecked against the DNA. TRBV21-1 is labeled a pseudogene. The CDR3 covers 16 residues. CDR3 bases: TGTGCCAGCAGCAAAGCCACTAGCGGGAGTACCGGGGAGCTGTTTTTT. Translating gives CASSKATSGSTGELFF.

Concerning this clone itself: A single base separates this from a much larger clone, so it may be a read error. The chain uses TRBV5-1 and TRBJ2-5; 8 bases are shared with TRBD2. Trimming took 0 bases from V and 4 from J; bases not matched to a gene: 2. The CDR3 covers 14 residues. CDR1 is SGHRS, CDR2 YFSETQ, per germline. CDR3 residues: CASSLGTSTETQYF. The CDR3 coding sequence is TGCGCCAGCAGCTTGGGGACTAGCACAGAGACCCAGTACTTC. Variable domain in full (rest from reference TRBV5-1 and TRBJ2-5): KAGVTQTPRYLIKTRGQQVTLSCSPISGHRSVSWYQQTPGQGLQFLFEYFSETQRNKGNFPGRFSGRQFSNSRSEMNVSTLELGDSALYLCASSLGTSTETQYFGPGTRLLVL.

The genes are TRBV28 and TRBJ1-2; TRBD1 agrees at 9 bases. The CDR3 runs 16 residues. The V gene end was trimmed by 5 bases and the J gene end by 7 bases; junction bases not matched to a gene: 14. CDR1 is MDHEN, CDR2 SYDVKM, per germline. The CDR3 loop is CASSTGPGQGAAGYTF. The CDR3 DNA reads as TGTGCCAGCAGTACCGGACCGGGACAGGGTGCAGCTGGCTACACCTTC.

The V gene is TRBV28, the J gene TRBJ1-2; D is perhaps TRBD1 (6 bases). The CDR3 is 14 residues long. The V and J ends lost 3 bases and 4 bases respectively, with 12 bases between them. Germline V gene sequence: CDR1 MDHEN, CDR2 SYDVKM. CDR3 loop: CASSLGTPFYGYTF. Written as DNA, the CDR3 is TGTGCCAGCAGTTTGGGGACACCTTTCTATGGCTACACCTTC.